Sequencing of this T cell receptor beta chain was carried out in a study of regulatory T cells in long-lasting Graves disease. Described time point: newly diagnosed GD, antithyroid drugs for less than 3 months. PBMC-extracted RNA yielded the TCR library. With iRepertoire HTBI primers and Arm-PCR of CDR3 regions, TCR beta libraries were built. TCRdb independently ran MiXCR on the multiplex PCR reads; one entry per CDR3 protein. The repertoire holds some 500,000 distinct CDR3 sequences, with around 16% as singletons. This clonotype was found many times. The sample was also reused in another study, on T cells in Graves' hyperthyroidism and ophthalmopathy. As that study records: Clinical symptoms, serum thyroxine and TRAb, thyroid ultrasound and orbital computed tomography were used for the diagnoses.

This TCR came from a woman in her forties or fifties with Graves disease. The sample consisted of peripheral blood mononuclear cells (PBMCs), taken at new diagnosis, from a patient treated with antithyroid drugs.

The CDR3 spells CASSPGSTNTEAFF. In DNA form, the CDR3 reads TGTGCCAGCAGCCCCGGGAGTACGAACACTGAAGCTTTCTTT. The chain has TRBV6-1 and TRBJ1-1; D call uncertain. V shed 6 bases and J shed 1 base, with 12 bases lying between them. The CDR3 length is 14 residues. CDR1 is MNHNS and CDR2 is SASEGT in the germline V gene.